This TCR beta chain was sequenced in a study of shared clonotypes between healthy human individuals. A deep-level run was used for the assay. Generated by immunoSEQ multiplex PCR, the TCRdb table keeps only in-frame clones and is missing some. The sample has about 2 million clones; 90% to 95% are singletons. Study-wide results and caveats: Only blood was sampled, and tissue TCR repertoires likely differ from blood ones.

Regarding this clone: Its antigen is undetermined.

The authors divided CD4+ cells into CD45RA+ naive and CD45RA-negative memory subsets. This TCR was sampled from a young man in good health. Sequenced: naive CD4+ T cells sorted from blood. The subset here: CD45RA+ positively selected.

CDR3 loop: CATSRDWADRAQAFF. Written as DNA, the CDR3 is TGTGCCACCAGCAGAGATTGGGCAGACCGGGCCCAAGCTTTCTTT. This chain links TRBV15 with TRBJ1-1; D gene uncertain. V lost 0 bases and J lost 9, with 17 bases in between. Germline-derived CDR1 and CDR2 are LNHNV and YYDKDF (reference sequence). CDR3 length: 15 amino acids.